Shown below are 7 T cell receptor beta chains from a single sample sequenced in a study of T cells in Graves' hyperthyroidism and ophthalmopathy. Authors of the study amplified TCR beta CDR3 regions from RNA transcripts. With the HTBI primer set, the TCR CDR3 went through a first round of RT-PCR. TCRdb called the multiplex PCR reads again in MiXCR, with one record for every CDR3 protein. The sample includes around 760,000 distinct CDR3 sequences, roughly a third of them seen just once. The sample consisted of blood. The receptors originated from a woman aged 40 to 49 with Graves' hyperthyroidism.

Comments on this clonotype: An end of the junction does not agree with germline; a read error may underlie this. The genes are TRBV6-1 and TRBJ2-2; D possibly corresponds to TRBD2 (5 bases). The CDR3 has 18 residues. Germline CDR1 and CDR2: MNHNS and SASEGT. This chain's CDR3 is CASSPTASGPTQDRGAVF. The CDR3 DNA reads as TGTGCCAGCAGCCCTACGGCCTCAGGCCCTACTCAGGACCGGGGAGCTGTTTTT.

The chain links TRBV10-1 to TRBJ2-3; possible D gene TRBD2, 6 bases. CDR1 and CDR2 from the germline V gene are WNHNN and SYGVQD (reference sequence). The V end lost 8 bases, the J end lost 2 bases, and 8 bases lay between the germline ends. The CDR3 totals 12 residues. CDR3 DNA: TGCGCCAGCGGGGAGGTCACAGATACGCAGTATTTT. It encodes CASGEVTDTQYF.

The genes are TRBV5-1 and TRBJ1-1; D unclear. The length of the CDR3 is 15 residues. From germline, CDR1 is SGHRS and CDR2 YFSETQ. The germline V and J ends were trimmed by 4 bases and 8 bases, with 21 bases remaining between them. CDR3 bases: TGCGCCAGCAGCGCGGATACCCTGGGCGCCACGGAAGCTTTCTTT. It is translated as CASSADTLGATEAFF.

This clonotype was picked up many times. The V and J genes are TRBV9 and TRBJ2-2; weak D call: TRBD1 (5 bases). The CDR3 loop spans 13 amino acids. Per germline, CDR1 SGDLS and CDR2 YYNGEE. Trimming left V 0 bases short and J 6 bases short, with 6 bases between. As DNA, the CDR3 is TGTGCCAGCAGCGTAGAAGGGGCCGGGGAGCTGTTTTTT. It yields the protein CASSVEGAGELFF.

This clonotype was seen at least ten times. The rearrangement uses TRBV5-1 and TRBJ2-7; TRBD2 matches 9 bases. The ends lost 6 bases at V and 7 bases at J; junction bases unmatched: 11. CDR3 length: 14 residues. The V gene's germline CDR1 is SGHRS and CDR2 YFSETQ. The CDR3 here is CASTISGGYNEQYF. The DNA for the CDR3 is TGCGCCAGCACCATCAGCGGGGGGTACAATGAGCAGTACTTC.

The rearrangement links TRBV20-1 to TRBJ2-7, with TRBD2 matching over 12 bases. Germline values: CDR1 DFQATT, CDR2 SNEGSKA (reference sequence). The CDR3 contains 16 residues. V shed 3 bases and J 3 bases; nucleotides not matched to a gene: 9. CDR3 protein: CSASAFLAGGGYEQYF. The CDR3 DNA follows: TGCAGTGCTAGTGCCTTTCTAGCGGGAGGGGGCTACGAGCAGTACTTC.

This clonotype was seen more than once but under ten times. At one end, the junction sequence differs from germline, possibly due to a read error. This chain uses TRBV10-3 with TRBJ2-7; the match to TRBD1 covers 8 bases. Per the germline V gene, CDR1 is ENHRY and CDR2 is SYGVKD. This CDR3 contains 16 residues. CDR3 amino acids: CASSYSSKQGDYEQYF. The CDR3 region has the DNA TGTGCCAGCAGTTACTCGAGTAAACAGGGGGACTACGAGCAGTACTTC.